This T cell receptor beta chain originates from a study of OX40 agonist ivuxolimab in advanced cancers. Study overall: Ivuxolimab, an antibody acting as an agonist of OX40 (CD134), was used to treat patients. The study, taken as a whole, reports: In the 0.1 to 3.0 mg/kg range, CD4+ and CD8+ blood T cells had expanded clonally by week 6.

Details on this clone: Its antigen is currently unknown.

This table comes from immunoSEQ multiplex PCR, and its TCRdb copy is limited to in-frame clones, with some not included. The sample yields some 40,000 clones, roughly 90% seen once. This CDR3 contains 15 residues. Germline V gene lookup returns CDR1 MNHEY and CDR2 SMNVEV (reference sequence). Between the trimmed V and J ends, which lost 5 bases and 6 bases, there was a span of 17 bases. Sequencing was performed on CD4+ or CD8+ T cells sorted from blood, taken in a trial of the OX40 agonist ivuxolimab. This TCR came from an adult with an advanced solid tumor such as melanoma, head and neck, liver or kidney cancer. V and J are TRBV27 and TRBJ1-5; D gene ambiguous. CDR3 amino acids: CASSTGGGLSQPQHF. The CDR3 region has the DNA TGTGCCAGCAGTACGGGAGGTGGTCTGAGTCAGCCCCAGCATTTT.